The next 30 T cell receptor beta chains were all read from a single sample in a study of human T cells and chemical hapten exposure. Time point of the sample: pre-sensitization, week 0. Specified treatment: therapeutic diphenylcyclopropenone sensitization with weekly scalp DPC. MiXCR, applied by TCRdb to the RACE reads, yields one record per CDR3 protein. The sample has about 90,000 distinct CDR3 sequences; 8.5% are singletons. Source: whole blood, taken in connection with sensitization to the hapten diphenylcyclopropenone (DPC). These receptors all come from a man aged 35 to 55 with alopecia areata. Some clones in this sample may be carry-over from other donors' samples.

The chain employs TRBV6-2 or TRBV6-3 and TRBJ2-1; 8 bases align to TRBD2. The V and J ends lost 5 bases and 7 bases, in that order; junction bases with no gene match: 10. Per germline, CDR1 MNHEY and CDR2 SVGEGT. The CDR3 contains 15 residues. CDR3 region: CASSRRWAGGNEQFF. The CDR3 bases are TGTGCCAGCAGTAGACGATGGGCGGGAGGAAATGAGCAGTTCTTC.

This clonotype has a handful of counts. V gene TRBV6-2 or TRBV6-3 combines with J gene TRBJ1-1; D might be TRBD1 (5 bases). The ends were cut back, 2 bases at V and 0 bases at J, with 10 bases in the middle. The CDR3 loop spans 15 amino acids. Germline V gives CDR1 MNHEY, CDR2 SVGEGT. In nucleotides, the CDR3 is TGTGCCAGCAGTTACAGGACACTAATGAACACTGAAGCTTTCTTT. It yields the protein CASSYRTLMNTEAFF.

There are many counts of this clonotype. The chain is built from TRBV25-1 and TRBJ2-3, with D unresolved. The CDR3 has 12 residues. Trimming took off 3 bases at V and 5 bases at J, with 6 bases between the two ends. The germline V gene encodes CDR1 MGHDK and CDR2 SYGVNS. CDR3 protein: CASSETGDTQYF. CDR3 nucleotides: TGTGCCAGCAGTGAGACCGGAGATACGCAGTATTTT.

The chain employs TRBV27 and TRBJ1-2; 10 positions match TRBD1. The V gene end was trimmed by 2 bases and the J gene end by 4 bases; junction bases not matched to a gene: 4. This CDR3 is 15 amino acids long. Germline assignment: CDR1 MNHEY and CDR2 SMNVEV (reference sequence). The CDR3 region has the DNA TGTGCCAGCAGTTTAACTGACAGGGGGCCCTATGGCTACACCTTC. This codes for CASSLTDRGPYGYTF.

CDR3 DNA sequence: TGTGCCAGCAGCGTGAGTGGCACCGGGGAGCTGTTTTTT. It specifies CASSVSGTGELFF. The chain has TRBV4-2 and TRBJ2-2; D is uncertain. Looked up from germline, CDR1 is LGHNA and CDR2 is YNFKEQ. The V and J ends lost 5 bases and 4 bases respectively, with 8 bases between them. This CDR3 is built from 13 residues.

This chain joins TRBV10-3 and TRBJ2-3; 15 nucleotides match TRBD2. Losses at the gene ends were 9 bases for V and 3 bases for J; bases not matched to a gene: 4. Germline values: CDR1 ENHRY, CDR2 SYGVKD. This CDR3 has 15 amino acids. The CDR3 region is CAMSGLAGGTDTQYF. The CDR3 nucleotides read TGTGCCATGTCGGGACTAGCGGGAGGAACAGATACGCAGTATTTT.

This clonotype was detected many times. The chain has TRBV11-2 and TRBJ1-1; D is possibly TRBD1 (5 bases). Between the trimmed V and J ends, which lost 1 base and 10 bases, there was a span of 16 bases. Germline V gene data show CDR1 as SGHAT and CDR2 as FQNNGV. The CDR3 sequence is 14 residues long. The CDR3 here is CASSLGPGHGVAFF. The CDR3 nucleotides read TGTGCCAGCAGCTTAGGGCCGGGGCACGGGGTAGCTTTCTTT.

This clonotype was seen repeatedly, ten times or more. The chain couples TRBV18 to TRBJ1-5; D is undetermined. The V end was cut by 2 bases, the J end by 7 bases, with 15 bases between. There are 15 residues in the CDR3. CDR1 is KGHSH and CDR2 is LQKENI in the germline V gene. CDR3 region: CASSPEGGSSQPQHF. CDR3 coding DNA: TGTGCCAGCTCACCAGAGGGAGGGAGTAGCCAGCCCCAGCATTTT.

This clonotype came up a few times. This chain connects TRBV6-5 to TRBJ2-5; 12 positions match TRBD2. V was pared by 7 bases and J by 4 bases, with 4 bases of the junction left unmatched. The length of the CDR3 is 14 residues. The germline gives CDR1 MNHEY, CDR2 SVGAGI. The CDR3 coding sequence is TGTGCCAGCACTAGCGGGAGGGCCGTAGAGACCCAGTACTTC. This gives the protein CASTSGRAVETQYF.

The V gene is TRBV5-4, the J gene TRBJ2-7; 8 nucleotides line up with TRBD1. The CDR3 totals 13 residues. V dropped 1 base and J dropped 3; count of bases not matched to a gene: 0. Germline lookup yields CDR1 SGHNT and CDR2 YYREEE (reference sequence). The CDR3 sequence: CASSLTGGYEQYV. As DNA, the CDR3 is TGTGCCAGCAGCTTGACAGGGGGCTACGAGCAGTACGTC.

This clonotype was detected ten times or more. CDR3 bases: TGTGCCAGCATCCTCTCAGGGGGGGATTTGGACTCACCCCTCCACTTT. Amino acids: CASILSGGDLDSPLHF. V is TRBV27 and J is TRBJ1-6; 7 bases agree with TRBD1. CDR3 length: 16 residues. The trim removed 7 bases at V and 10 bases at J, leaving 16 bases unmatched. The germline CDR1 and CDR2 sequences are MNHEY and SMNVEV (reference sequence).

The chain is built from TRBV28 and TRBJ1-5; 9 bases agree with TRBD1. Germline V gives CDR1 MDHEN, CDR2 SYDVKM. This CDR3 is 14 amino acids long. Losses at the gene ends were 7 bases for V and 5 bases for J; bases not matched to a gene: 6. The CDR3 region is CASNTGQGYQPQHF. The CDR3, as DNA: TGTGCCAGCAACACGGGACAGGGCTATCAGCCCCAGCATTTT.

The chain couples TRBV23-1 to TRBJ2-3; possibly TRBD2 for D (6 bases). TRBV23-1 is identified as an open reading frame with a role that is uncertain. CDR3 length: 19 residues. Trimming stripped 2 bases from V and 4 bases from J, with 25 bases between. The CDR3 nucleotides are TGCGCCAGCAGTCAAGCCACACCTCGGCTGGCGGAGGGCCCAGATACGCAGTATTTT. This encodes CASSQATPRLAEGPDTQYF.

This clonotype was picked up a small number of times. The chain uses TRBV6-6 and TRBJ2-7; D is possibly TRBD1 or TRBD2 (6 bases each). V was trimmed by 9 bases and J by 2 bases, leaving 17 bases between them. Germline lookup yields CDR1 MNHNY and CDR2 SVGAGI (reference sequence). This CDR3 contains 14 residues. CDR3 DNA: TGTGCCAGTGGGGGGCAGGACCTCACCTACGAGCAGTACTTC. Translated, it gives CASGGQDLTYEQYF.

The V and J genes are TRBV29-1 and TRBJ1-3; D is possibly TRBD1 (5 bases). This CDR3 spans 14 amino acids. Germline V gene sequence: CDR1 SQVTM, CDR2 ANQGSEA. V was clipped by 3 bases and J by 0 bases, with 9 bases between them. The CDR3 spells CSVDPGSSGNTIYF. The CDR3 DNA reads as TGCAGCGTTGACCCAGGGAGCTCTGGAAACACCATATATTTT. Based on the CDR3 plus reference TRBV29-1 and TRBJ1-3, the full variable domain is SAVISQKPSRDICQRGTSLTIQCQVDSQVTMMFWYRQQPGQSLTLIATANQGSEATYESGFVIDKFPISRPNLTFSTLTVSNMSPEDSSIYLCSVDPGSSGNTIYFGEGSWLTVV.

This clonotype occurred many times. The chain is built from TRBV5-1 and TRBJ2-3; 8 nucleotides align to TRBD2. The V and J ends lost 4 bases and 6 bases, in that order; junction bases with no gene match: 13. Germline loops: CDR1 SGHRS, CDR2 YFSETQ. The CDR3 sequence is 16 residues long. The CDR3 sequence: CASSRGNSGIADTQYF. The DNA for the CDR3 is TGCGCCAGCAGCCGAGGGAATAGCGGGATAGCGGATACGCAGTATTTT.

The V and J genes are TRBV11-3 and TRBJ2-3; the D is unclear. The length of the CDR3 is 13 residues. The V gene lost 6 bases and the J gene lost 6 bases, with 13 bases spanning the gap. CDR1 is SGHNT and CDR2 is YENEEA in the germline V gene. The CDR3 reads CASRQLSADTQYF. In DNA, the CDR3 is TGTGCCAGCAGACAGCTGTCGGCTGATACGCAGTATTTT.

This clonotype was observed many times. The genes are TRBV7-2 and TRBJ1-6; D possibly corresponds to TRBD1 (6 bases). V was pared by 5 bases and J by 7 bases, with 15 bases between. This CDR3 contains 15 residues. Germline V gene sequence: CDR1 SGHTA, CDR2 FQGNSA. CDR3 region: CASSTRQVQNSPLHF. Here the CDR3 DNA reads TGTGCCAGCAGCACACGACAGGTTCAGAATTCACCCCTCCACTTT.

This clonotype was picked up many times. This chain connects TRBV20-1 to TRBJ1-5; TRBD1 might be the D (6 bases). The CDR3 contains 13 residues. Trimming cost V 4 bases and J 9 bases, with 16 bases left between them. Germline V gene sequence: CDR1 DFQATT, CDR2 SNEGSKA (reference sequence). CDR3 in DNA: TGCAGTGCTACAACAGGGCAGATCGCGCCCCAGCATTTT. Its translation is CSATTGQIAPQHF.

The chain joins TRBV24-1 to TRBJ2-7, with TRBD2 matching 10 bases. J gave up 2 bases and V 1 base, and 4 bases lay outside the gene matches. CDR3 length equals 16 residues. The germline CDR1 and CDR2 sequences are KGHDR and SFDVKD. This CDR3 is CATSDFPSGGTYEQYV. The CDR3 DNA is TGTGCCACCAGTGATTTTCCTAGCGGGGGAACCTACGAGCAGTACGTC.

This clonotype has more than one count but fewer than ten. The V and J genes are TRBV6-2 or TRBV6-3 and TRBJ2-3, with D unclear. CDR1 is MNHEY and CDR2 is SVGEGT in the germline V gene. Trimming left V 7 bases short and J 4 bases short, with 18 bases between. This CDR3 region has 15 residues. The CDR3 coding sequence is TGTGCCAGCAAGCAGCTAATGTACACCGCAGATACGCAGTATTTT. Protein sequence: CASKQLMYTADTQYF.

This clonotype was recorded a few times. The rearrangement links TRBV7-2 to TRBJ1-2, with 7 bases lining up with TRBD1. The CDR3 runs to 15 residues. Trimming cost V 7 bases and J 2 bases; bases outside gene matches: 10. The germline gives CDR1 SGHTA, CDR2 FQGNSA. CDR3 DNA sequence: TGTGCCAGCATCAGGGGGGCAGGGACCAACTATGGCTACACCTTC. Amino acids: CASIRGAGTNYGYTF.

This chain links TRBV20-1 with TRBJ1-5, with unresolved D. This CDR3 has 15 amino acids. CDR1 is DFQATT and CDR2 is SNEGSKA in the germline V gene (reference sequence). Trimming shortened V by 6 bases and J by 1 base, and 16 bases separated the two germline ends. The CDR3 reads CSAPFLRGSNQPQHF. Here the CDR3 DNA reads TGCAGTGCCCCGTTCTTAAGAGGCAGCAATCAGCCCCAGCATTTT.

The J gene is TRBJ1-3, the V gene TRBV7-2; 7 bases agree with TRBD1. The germline CDR1 and CDR2 sequences are SGHTA and FQGNSA. The J segment lost 0 bases and the V segment lost 1 base, leaving 3 bases of the junction unmatched. This CDR3 spans 16 amino acids. The CDR3 reads CASSLGRTGSGNTIYF. The CDR3 DNA is TGTGCCAGCAGCTTAGGGCGGACAGGCTCTGGAAACACCATATATTTT. Drawing the rest from reference TRBV7-2 and TRBJ1-3, the complete variable domain is GAGVSQSPSNKVTEKGKDVELRCDPISGHTALYWYRQSLGQGLEFLIYFQGNSAPDKSGLPSDRFSAERTGGSVSTLTIQRTQQEDSAVYLCASSLGRTGSGNTIYFGEGSWLTVV.

This rearrangement joins TRBV4-3 to TRBJ1-3; TRBD1 is a possible D gene (6 bases). Between the trimmed V and J ends, which lost 2 bases and 5 bases, there was a span of 16 bases. The germline V gene encodes CDR1 LGHNA and CDR2 YSLEER. The CDR3 loop spans 16 amino acids. The CDR3 DNA is TGCGCCAGCAGCCAATACAGGGAAGAGAGGAGAAACACCATATATTTT. Translation gives CASSQYREERRNTIYF.

This clonotype was counted at least ten times. The chain uses TRBV7-9 and TRBJ1-6; a weak D match, TRBD1 (6 bases). CDR3 length equals 14 residues. V lost 5 bases to trimming and J lost 9 bases, with 14 bases between them. Per the germline V gene, CDR1 is SEHNR and CDR2 is FQNEAQ (reference sequence). The CDR3 DNA is TGTGCCAGCAGCGAGGCAGGGGTGGGTTCACCCCTCCACTTT. Translating gives CASSEAGVGSPLHF.

V and J are TRBV30 and TRBJ2-1; 10 bases fit TRBD1. The V gene's germline CDR1 is GTSNPN and CDR2 SVGIG (reference sequence). This CDR3 comprises 12 residues. The V and J ends lost 7 bases and 7 bases, in that order; junction bases with no gene match: 4. CDR3: CALRDRGNEQFF. The CDR3 bases are TGTGCCTTGAGGGACAGGGGTAATGAGCAGTTCTTC. The full variable domain, its missing parts supplied by reference TRBV30 and TRBJ2-1, is SQTIHQWPATLVQPVGSPLSLECTVEGTSNPNLYWYRQAAGRGLQLLFYSVGIGQISSEVPQNLSASRPQDRQFILSSKKLLLSDSGFYLCALRDRGNEQFFGPGTRLTVL.

This clonotype was counted a few times. V is TRBV3-1 and J is TRBJ1-1, with D unclear. The CDR3 covers 13 residues. The V gene lost 0 bases and the J gene lost 5 bases, with 7 bases spanning the gap. Per the germline V gene, CDR1 is LGHDT and CDR2 is YNNKEL (reference sequence). CDR3 in amino acids: CASSQDAWTEAFF. In DNA, the CDR3 is TGTGCCAGCAGCCAAGATGCGTGGACTGAAGCTTTCTTT.

V and J are TRBV19 and TRBJ2-7; TRBD2 aligns across 7 bases. This CDR3 is built from 15 residues. J was trimmed by 5 bases and V by 7 bases; bases with no gene match: 14. Germline CDR1 is LNHDA and CDR2 is SQIVND (reference sequence). CDR3 nucleotide sequence: TGTGCCAGTAATCGAGGGAGCGGGACTCCCCACGAGCAGTACTTC. Translation: CASNRGSGTPHEQYF.

Concerning this clonotype: This may arise from a read error, as a much more abundant clone is one base away. The conserved phenylalanine or tryptophan normally closing the CDR3 is absent here, so this likely arose from a read error. The chain is built from TRBV28 and TRBJ2-4; 8 bases agree with TRBD2. This CDR3 is built from 15 residues. The trim removed 3 bases at V and 8 bases at J, leaving 9 bases unmatched. Germline V CDR1 and CDR2: MDHEN, SYDVKM. CDR3 in amino acids: CASSLGGGRLDIQYL. In DNA form, the CDR3 reads TGTGCCAGCAGTTTGGGCGGCGGGAGGTTGGACATTCAGTACCTC.